This record looks at one T cell receptor (beta chain) sequence and its context. Its antigen has not been determined. No base-level quality is on record; no much larger clone is a single base apart. Library preparation employed the immunoSEQ multiplex PCR assay. For the multiplex PCR, a mixture combining 60 forward primers for TCR Vbeta segments and 13 reverse primers for TCR Jbeta segments was used. Amplification of the CDR3 region of rearranged TCR beta genes was performed with a multiplex PCR assay on genomic DNA. The amplified TCR beta libraries were sequenced on the Illumina HiSeq System as 87-base-pair reads. As for the authors' bioinformatics: In a later analysis, roughly 80 million unique TCR beta chains were counted across the roughly 670 repertoires, and around 11 million of these chains were shared by at least two donors. A nearest-neighbor algorithm error-corrected the raw reads and collapsed the reads into unique sequences, merging closely related sequences to remove PCR and sequencing errors. Alignment of CDR3 sequences to IMGT reference sequences was used to assign V, D and J gene segments. For a sequence to be retained, at least a six-nucleotide match to both a V gene segment and a J gene segment was required. Rearrangements were called productive when the CDR3 lacked stop codons and stayed in frame with V and J; all others were non-productive. CDR3 was defined according to IMGT convention as the region running from the second conserved V-encoded cysteine to the conserved J-encoded phenylalanine. The earlier analysis of more than 450 of the donors excluded sequences that lacked an unambiguous match to a single V gene segment. In an earlier analysis of approximately 590 of the donors, a V segment was called functional when productive rearrangements were above 56.7%, and segregating when the standard deviation between donors exceeded 5%. A statistical classification framework was built for diagnosing cytomegalovirus status from the catalog of TCR beta chain sequences. A later analysis assigned V and J genes by comparing TCR nucleotide sequences with IMGT/GENE-DB human TR gene sequences. Using the TCRdist pipeline, a later analysis assigned CDR3 sequences along with most-parsimonious VDJ recombination scenarios. A later analysis defined each TCR beta chain by its CDR3 amino acid sequence plus V-gene family, and excluded reads lacking a unique V-gene family. A later analysis removed roughly 590 highly shared, low-generation-probability nucleotide sequences to deal with suspected cross-contamination and a sequencing artifact. In a later analysis, a clonal expansion index for each public chain was calculated from normalized within-repertoire ranks of inferred template counts. A later analysis computed generation probabilities with a VDJ recombination model fitted to out-of-frame rearrangements, and checked the results against IGoR. In a later analysis, TCR-TCR, TCR-HLA and TCR-CMV co-occurrence was scored with hypergeometric tests, and a repertoire-size bias correction was applied to TCR pairs. In a later analysis, false discovery rates were estimated by permuting HLA or CMV assignments 20 times. A later analysis grouped co-occurring TCRs with DBSCAN, adding TCRdist sequence similarity when clustering within HLA-allele-positive subsets. Co-occurrence clustering excluded repertoires with fewer than 30,000 or more than 120,000 public chains, plus five with anomalous nucleotide sharing. TCRdb carries this immuneACCESS record with in-frame sequences only. Its versions omit some clonotypes, under half of them owing to an unresolved V gene in the studies checked, with the rest unexplained. The V and J calls and the clone size are those of that table, but D and trimming were determined from the DNA. The sample table contains 100,000 to 120,000 clones; only one count was recorded for 13% to 15% of them. The ten largest clonotypes hold around 0.86% of the sample.

The sample is drawn from a study of cytomegalovirus exposure and HLA in healthy donors (dated by TCRdb to 2016 to 2017). Regarding the complete study: An earlier analysis of 587 of the donors reported 276 Gb of sequence data and 117 million unique TCR beta sequences obtained from roughly 170 million T cells. Around 320 gigabases of sequencing data and approximately 85 million unique TCR sequences were included in an early release covering about 700 HLA-typed donors. The genetic ancestry cluster associated with self-reported Caucasian donors included 70% to 85% of the roughly 410 genotyped donors. The aim of the study was to test whether cataloging public T cell receptors could identify signatures of past pathogen exposure. Using immunosequencing, the study profiled T cell repertoires from about 620 subjects and related those repertoires to cytomegalovirus serostatus. Along with the roughly 710-subject first cohort, a separate validation cohort of roughly 110 different subjects was used. To predict cytomegalovirus infection status, the study combined high-throughput TCR immunosequencing, statistical association of individual TCRs with disease status, and machine learning. To study patterns of TCR occurrence, a later analysis re-analyzed previously published TCR beta repertoires from under 750 donors and added high-resolution HLA genotyping. The later analysis used no new phenotypic data to find candidate immune exposures, relying instead on TCR beta sequences and their occurrence across donors. An earlier analysis of 500 to 750 of the donors applied high-throughput TCR beta sequencing to assess whether each TCR beta V gene segment acted as functional or pseudogenic. Donor age, sex, ethnicity and CMV serostatus were compiled alongside the repertoire data. In a later genetic analysis, genome-wide SNP genotypes for about 55% of the roughly 670 donors were used, and that subset was treated as a discovery cohort. Every repertoire in the discovery cohort had been generated on one and the same sequencing platform. Class I and class II HLA loci were covered by the typing at four-digit resolution. Typing coverage varied by locus: 629-630 donors for A, B, C, DRB1 and DQB1; roughly 560 for DQA1; about 590 for DPA1; about 450 for DPB1. Because of strong linkage in the cohort, five DR-DQ haplotypes were treated as single units for association and clustering. Among some 400 genotyped donors of the cohort, an average of approximately 240,000 unique TCR beta nucleotide sequences was sequenced per donor, of which about 19% were non-productive. Points the paper makes about the study in general: Because counts were too low, under 20 rarely observed V segments, including chromosome 9 orphons, were left out of the earlier analysis of about 500 of the donors. Correlated functional status among segregating V segments might be attributable to linkage disequilibrium, but an unknown experimental factor could not be ruled out. A further reported finding was that TCR beta sequences accurately predicted the HLA-A and HLA-B alleles for most subjects in the first cohort. In a later analysis, most CMV-associated TCR beta chains were found to appear HLA-restricted, with HLA associations seemingly driven largely by CMV exposure. When HLA alleles, especially DR and DQ, strongly co-occurred, attributing TCR associations to individual alleles was difficult. In a later genetic analysis, a missense DCLRE1C variant was associated with V-gene and J-gene trimming of TCR beta chains, and the association was replicated in an independent cohort. According to a later genetic analysis, donors in an Asian-associated ancestry cluster had fewer N-insertions in productive TCRs than the approximately 650-donor mean. HLA typing was unavailable for some donors at each locus, so association tests used only the typed subset. According to a later analysis, parvovirus B19, influenza, CMV and Epstein-Barr virus appeared linked to several top co-occurrence clusters. Only TCR beta chains were sequenced in this cohort, and the absence of alpha or paired-chain data limited detectable features. In both the original and validation cohorts, the classifier was reported to diagnose cytomegalovirus status with high specificity and sensitivity. In a later analysis, 16,951 TCR beta sequences were associated with specific HLA alleles at a false discovery rate of 0.05. In vitro tests confirmed that a few of the cytomegalovirus-associated TCR beta chains recognize cytomegalovirus antigens. Most TCR sequences were seen in very few donors, while some public TCRs were found in many individuals. CMV serostatus was the only immune exposure information available for the cohort. Roughly uniform sequencing depth across donors was assumed in presence/absence analyses, although this assumption may not hold. According to a later analysis, TCR association rates differed among HLA loci, with DRB1 alleles showing the most associated TCRs and HLA-C alleles showing the fewest. The study gave a list of some 150 TCR beta chains associated with cytomegalovirus. Broadly in line with IMGT annotations, most TCR beta V segments showed up in productive rearrangements about 87% or about 30% of the time in an earlier analysis of 450 to 600 of the donors. It was suggested by the authors that the approach could potentially be generalized to other disease states and immunological phenotypes. In a later analysis, HLA-associated TCR beta chains showed more clonal expansion and lower generation probabilities than non-associated chains that were equally common. A cluster of highly shared sequence variants was judged likely to represent a technical artifact of the sequencing pipeline. Because the 87-base-pair reads could not distinguish some IMGT-functional V segments, including TRBV6-2 and TRBV6-3, those segments were excluded.

The cohort consisted of 600 or so healthy bone marrow donors. All cohort members were sampled while nominally healthy, although unrecorded immune exposures were likely present. The donor was CMV seronegative and was included in the group of a few hundred seronegative cohort members. Every donor gave a peripheral blood sample, and the peripheral blood mononuclear cells from that sample were used for TCR beta sequencing. Genomic DNA was extracted from the blood cell samples with the Qiagen DNeasy Blood Extraction Kit. From its cysteine to its phenylalanine, the CDR3 spans 16 amino acids. Only the CDR3 region is kept as DNA, spanning 48 bases read in frame from base 1. V lost 5 bases and J lost 8 bases, and the count of bases not matched to a germline gene is 15. Sequences MDHEN (CDR1) and SYDVKM (CDR2) are obtained from the germline V gene.

Recombination joined TRBV28 with TRBJ1-1; 9 of the junction bases match TRBD1. The source of this sequence is a female donor in good health and CMV-seronegative. Sequencing was carried out using PBMCs. CDR3 reads: CASSNRDRAGVTEAFF. The nucleotides are TGTGCCAGCAGTAACCGGGACAGGGCTGGGGTTACGGAAGCTTTCTTT.